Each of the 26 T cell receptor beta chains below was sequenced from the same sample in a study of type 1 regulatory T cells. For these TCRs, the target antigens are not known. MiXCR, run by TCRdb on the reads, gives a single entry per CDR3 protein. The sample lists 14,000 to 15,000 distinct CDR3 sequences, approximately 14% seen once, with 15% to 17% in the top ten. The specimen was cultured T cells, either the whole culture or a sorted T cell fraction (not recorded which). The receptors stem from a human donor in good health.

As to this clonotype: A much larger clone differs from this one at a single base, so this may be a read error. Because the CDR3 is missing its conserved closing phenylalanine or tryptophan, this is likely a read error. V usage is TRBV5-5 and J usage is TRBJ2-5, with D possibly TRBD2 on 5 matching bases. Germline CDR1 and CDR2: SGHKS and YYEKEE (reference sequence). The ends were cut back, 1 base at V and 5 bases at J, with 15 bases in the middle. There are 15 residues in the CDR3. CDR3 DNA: TGTGCCAGCAGCTTGATCGGAGGAGCAATTGAGACCCAGTACTAC. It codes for CASSLIGGAIETQYY.

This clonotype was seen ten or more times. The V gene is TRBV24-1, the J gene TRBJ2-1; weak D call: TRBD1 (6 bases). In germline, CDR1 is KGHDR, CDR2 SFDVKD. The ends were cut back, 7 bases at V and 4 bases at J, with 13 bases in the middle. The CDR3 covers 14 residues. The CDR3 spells CATRPAGEYNEQFF. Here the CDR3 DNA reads TGTGCCACCAGGCCGGCAGGGGAGTACAATGAGCAGTTCTTC.

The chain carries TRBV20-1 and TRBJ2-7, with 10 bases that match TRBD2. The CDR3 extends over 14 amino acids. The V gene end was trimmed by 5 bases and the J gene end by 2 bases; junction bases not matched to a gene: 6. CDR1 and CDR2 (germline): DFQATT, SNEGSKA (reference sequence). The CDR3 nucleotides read TGCAGTGCTGACCTAGCGGGAGTTACCTACGAGCAGTACTTC. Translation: CSADLAGVTYEQYF.

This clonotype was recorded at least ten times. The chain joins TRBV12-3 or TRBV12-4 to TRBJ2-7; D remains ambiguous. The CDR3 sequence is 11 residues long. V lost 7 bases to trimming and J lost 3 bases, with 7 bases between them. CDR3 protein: CASTRNYEQYF. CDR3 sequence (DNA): TGTGCCAGCACCCGGAACTACGAGCAGTACTTC.

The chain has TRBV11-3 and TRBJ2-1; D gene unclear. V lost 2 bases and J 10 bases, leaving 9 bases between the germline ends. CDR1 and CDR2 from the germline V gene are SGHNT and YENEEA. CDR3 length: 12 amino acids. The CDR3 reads CASSLFSEEQFF. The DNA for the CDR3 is TGTGCCAGCAGCTTATTCTCGGAAGAGCAGTTCTTC.

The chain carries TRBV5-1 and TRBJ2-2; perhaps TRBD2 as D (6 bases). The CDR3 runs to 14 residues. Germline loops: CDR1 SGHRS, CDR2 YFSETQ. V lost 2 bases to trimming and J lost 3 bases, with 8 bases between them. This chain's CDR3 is CASSLTGDTGELFF. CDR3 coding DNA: TGCGCCAGCAGCTTAACGGGAGACACCGGGGAGCTGTTTTTT.

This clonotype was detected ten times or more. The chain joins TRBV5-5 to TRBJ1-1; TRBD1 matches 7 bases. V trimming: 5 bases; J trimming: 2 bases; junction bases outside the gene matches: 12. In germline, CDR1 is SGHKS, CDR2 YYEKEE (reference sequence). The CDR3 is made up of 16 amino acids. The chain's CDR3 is CASSQSATGINTEAFF. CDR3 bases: TGTGCCAGCAGTCAATCCGCGACAGGGATCAACACTGAAGCTTTCTTT. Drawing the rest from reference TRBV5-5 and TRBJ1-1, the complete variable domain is DAGVTQSPTHLIKTRGQQVTLRCSPISGHKSVSWYQQVLGQGPQFIFQYYEKEERGRGNFPDRFSARQFPNYSSELNVNALLLGDSALYLCASSQSATGINTEAFFGQGTRLTVV.

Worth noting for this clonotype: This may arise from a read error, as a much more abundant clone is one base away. CDR3: CTSSNRQANEQYF. Here the CDR3 DNA reads TGTACCAGCAGCAACCGACAGGCGAACGAGCAGTACTTC. V is TRBV7-2 and J is TRBJ2-7, with D possibly TRBD1 on 6 matching bases. Germline V gene lookup returns CDR1 SGHTA and CDR2 FQGNSA. This CDR3 is 13 amino acids long. The germline V and J ends were trimmed by 5 bases and 5 bases, with 13 bases remaining between them.

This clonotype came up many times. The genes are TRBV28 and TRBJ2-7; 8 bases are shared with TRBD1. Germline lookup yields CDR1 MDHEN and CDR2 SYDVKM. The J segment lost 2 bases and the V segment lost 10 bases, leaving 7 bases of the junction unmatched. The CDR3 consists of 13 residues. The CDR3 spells CAIEGQVTYEQYF. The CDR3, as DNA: TGTGCCATTGAGGGACAGGTGACCTACGAGCAGTACTTC. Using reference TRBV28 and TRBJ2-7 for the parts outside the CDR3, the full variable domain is DVKVTQSSRYLVKRTGEKVFLECVQDMDHENMFWYRQDPGLGLRLIYFSYDVKMKEKGDIPEGYSVSREKKERFSLILESASTNQTSMYLCAIEGQVTYEQYFGPGTRLTVT.

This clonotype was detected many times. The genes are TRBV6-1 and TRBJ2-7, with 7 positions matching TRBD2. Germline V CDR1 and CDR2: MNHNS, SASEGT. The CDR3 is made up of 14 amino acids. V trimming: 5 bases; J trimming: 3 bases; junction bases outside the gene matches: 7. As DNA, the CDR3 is TGTGCCAGCAGTCCTCGGGGAGGGAACTACGAGCAGTACTTC. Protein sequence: CASSPRGGNYEQYF.

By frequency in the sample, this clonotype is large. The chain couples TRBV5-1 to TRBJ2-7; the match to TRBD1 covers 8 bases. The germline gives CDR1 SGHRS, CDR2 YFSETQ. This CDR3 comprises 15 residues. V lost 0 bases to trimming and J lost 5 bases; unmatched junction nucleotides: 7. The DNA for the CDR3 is TGCGCCAGCAGCTTGGACGGACAGGGAATACACGAGCAGTACTTC. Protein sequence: CASSLDGQGIHEQYF.

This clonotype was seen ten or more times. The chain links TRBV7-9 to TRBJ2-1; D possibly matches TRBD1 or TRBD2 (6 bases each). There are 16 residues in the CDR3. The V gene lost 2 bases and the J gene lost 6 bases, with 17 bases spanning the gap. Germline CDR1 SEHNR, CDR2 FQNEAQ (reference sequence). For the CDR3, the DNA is TGTGCCAGCAGCTTACTTCTTCGGGAGACAGGCAATGAGCAGTTCTTC. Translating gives CASSLLLRETGNEQFF.

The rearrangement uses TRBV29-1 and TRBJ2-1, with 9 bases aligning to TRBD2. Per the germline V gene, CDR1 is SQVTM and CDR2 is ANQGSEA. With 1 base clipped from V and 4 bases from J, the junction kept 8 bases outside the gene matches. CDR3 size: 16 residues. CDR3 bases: TGCAGCGTTGAAGGACTTGTAGCGGGAGCTTACAATGAGCAGTTCTTC. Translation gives CSVEGLVAGAYNEQFF.

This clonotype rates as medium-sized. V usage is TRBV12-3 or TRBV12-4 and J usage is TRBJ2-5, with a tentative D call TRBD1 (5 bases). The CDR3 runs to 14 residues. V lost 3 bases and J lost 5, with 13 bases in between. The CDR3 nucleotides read TGTGCCAGCAGTTTGGTCAGGGCATCGGAGACCCAGTACTTC. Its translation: CASSLVRASETQYF.

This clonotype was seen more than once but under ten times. CDR3 in DNA: TGCGCCAGCAGCTTGGTAGAGACCCAGTACTTC. This translates into CASSLVETQYF. The chain uses TRBV5-1 and TRBJ2-5; no definite D call. The germline V and J ends were trimmed by 0 bases and 4 bases, with 1 base remaining between them. CDR1 and CDR2 from the germline V gene are SGHRS and YFSETQ. The CDR3 sequence is 11 residues long.

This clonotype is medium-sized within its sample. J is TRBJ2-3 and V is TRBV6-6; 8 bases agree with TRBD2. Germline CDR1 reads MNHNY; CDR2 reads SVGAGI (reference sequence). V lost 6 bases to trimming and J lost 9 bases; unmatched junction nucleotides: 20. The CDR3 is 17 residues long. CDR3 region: CASSSGAVGTRHRTQYF. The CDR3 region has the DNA TGTGCCAGCAGCTCCGGCGCTGTAGGGACTAGACATCGAACGCAGTATTTT.

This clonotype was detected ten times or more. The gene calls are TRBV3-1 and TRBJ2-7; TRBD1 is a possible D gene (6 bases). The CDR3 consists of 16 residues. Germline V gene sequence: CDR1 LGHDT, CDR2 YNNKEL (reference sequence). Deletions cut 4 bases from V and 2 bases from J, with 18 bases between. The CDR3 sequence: CASSLGGDTRAYEQYF. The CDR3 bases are TGTGCCAGCAGCCTAGGGGGAGACACAAGAGCCTACGAGCAGTACTTC.

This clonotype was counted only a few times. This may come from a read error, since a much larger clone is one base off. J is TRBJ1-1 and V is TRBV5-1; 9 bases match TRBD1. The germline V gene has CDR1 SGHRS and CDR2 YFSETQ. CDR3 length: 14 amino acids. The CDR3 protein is CASSDRTGVTKAFF. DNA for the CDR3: TGCGCCAGCAGCGACCGGACAGGGGTCACTAAAGCTTTCTTT.

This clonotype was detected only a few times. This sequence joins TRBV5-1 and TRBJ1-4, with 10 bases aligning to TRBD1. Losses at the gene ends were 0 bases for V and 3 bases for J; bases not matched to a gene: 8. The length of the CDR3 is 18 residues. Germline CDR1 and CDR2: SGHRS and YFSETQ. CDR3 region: CASSLGAGTGAANEKLFF. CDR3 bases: TGCGCCAGCAGCTTGGGGGCCGGGACAGGGGCGGCTAATGAAAAACTGTTTTTT.

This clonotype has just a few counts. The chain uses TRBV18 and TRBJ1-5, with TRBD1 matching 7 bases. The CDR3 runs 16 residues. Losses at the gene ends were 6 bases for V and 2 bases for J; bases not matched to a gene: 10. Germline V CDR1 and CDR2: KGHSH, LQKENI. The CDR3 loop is CASSPRGTGGNQPQHF. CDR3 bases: TGTGCCAGCTCCCCTAGGGGCACAGGGGGCAATCAGCCCCAGCATTTT.

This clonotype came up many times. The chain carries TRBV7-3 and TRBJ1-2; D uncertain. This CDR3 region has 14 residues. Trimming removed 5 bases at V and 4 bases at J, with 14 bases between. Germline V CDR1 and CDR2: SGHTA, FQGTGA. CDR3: CASSRAGPLYGYTF. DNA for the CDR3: TGTGCCAGCAGCAGGGCCGGACCCCTCTATGGCTACACCTTC.

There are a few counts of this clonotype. The CDR3 region is CASSLSRLGTGELFF. CDR3 nucleotides: TGTGCCAGCAGTTTATCCAGGCTGGGCACCGGGGAGCTGTTTTTT. V and J are TRBV12-3 or TRBV12-4 and TRBJ2-2; D call uncertain. The CDR3 contains 15 residues. Trimming took off 2 bases at V and 4 bases at J, with 11 bases between the two ends.

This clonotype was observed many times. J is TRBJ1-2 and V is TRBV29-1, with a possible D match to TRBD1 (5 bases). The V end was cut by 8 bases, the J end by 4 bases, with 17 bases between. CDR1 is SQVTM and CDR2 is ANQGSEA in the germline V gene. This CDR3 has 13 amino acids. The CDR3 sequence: CSTAMGVGYGYTF. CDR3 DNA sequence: TGCAGCACGGCGATGGGGGTGGGCTATGGCTACACCTTC.

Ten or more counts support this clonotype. The CDR3 region is CSVESPGGYTF. CDR3 in DNA: TGCAGCGTTGAATCGCCCGGTGGCTACACCTTC. V usage is TRBV29-1 and J usage is TRBJ1-2; D is unclear. Trimming stripped 2 bases from V and 7 bases from J, with 8 bases between. The CDR3 length is 11 residues. Germline assignment: CDR1 SQVTM and CDR2 ANQGSEA.

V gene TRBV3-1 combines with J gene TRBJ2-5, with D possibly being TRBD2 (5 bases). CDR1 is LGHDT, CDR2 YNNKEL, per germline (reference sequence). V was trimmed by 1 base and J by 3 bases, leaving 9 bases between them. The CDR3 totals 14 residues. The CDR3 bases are TGTGCCAGCAGCCAAGGGACTGGAGAAGAGACCCAGTACTTC. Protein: CASSQGTGEETQYF.

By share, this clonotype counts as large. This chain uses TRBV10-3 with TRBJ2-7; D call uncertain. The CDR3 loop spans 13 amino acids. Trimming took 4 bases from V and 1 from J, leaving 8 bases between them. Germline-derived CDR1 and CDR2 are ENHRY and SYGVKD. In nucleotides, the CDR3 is TGTGCCATCAGTGCAACAGCATCCTACGAGCAGTACTTC. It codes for CAISATASYEQYF.